Each of the 7 T cell receptor beta chains below was sequenced from the same sample in a study of blood T cells in healthy people across ages. Together with a sample-barcoded 5' primer, a J-beta primer mix was included in a second PCR lasting about 7 to 11 cycles. TCRdb reprocessed the 5' RACE reads via MiXCR and lists one record per CDR3 protein. The profile shows about 780,000 distinct CDR3 sequences, less than 80% of them singletons. The sample comprised blood. Every receptor here comes from a young man in good health.

The V and J genes are TRBV5-1 and TRBJ2-1; a weak D match, TRBD2 (6 bases). The germline CDR1 and CDR2 sequences are SGHRS and YFSETQ. Trimming took off 4 bases at V and 6 bases at J, with 17 bases between the two ends. The CDR3 runs to 15 residues. The CDR3, as DNA: TGCGCCAGCAGCCCGGCCCCGGACGGGGGCAATGAGCAGTTCTTC. Its protein product is CASSPAPDGGNEQFF.

The chain employs TRBV4-3 and TRBJ2-1; D might be TRBD2 (7 bases). Trimming shortened V by 2 bases and J by 3 bases, and 17 bases separated the two germline ends. Germline values: CDR1 LGHNA, CDR2 YSLEER. The CDR3 runs 17 residues. The CDR3 DNA reads TGCGCCAGCAGCCAATGGGGGGGGCCGGTGAGCTACAATGAGCAGTTCTTC. This gives the protein CASSQWGGPVSYNEQFF.

About this clonotype: A read error may explain this, as a much larger clone is one base away. The V gene is TRBV24-1, the J gene TRBJ2-1, with D hard to call. The CDR3 totals 14 residues. V was clipped by 9 bases and J by 4 bases, with 15 bases between them. Germline V gives CDR1 KGHDR, CDR2 SFDVKD. CDR3: CATPLTSKYNEQFF. The CDR3 bases are TGTGCCACCCCGTTGACCTCAAAATACAATGAGCAGTTCTTC.

This rearrangement joins TRBV25-1 to TRBJ2-1; 10 nucleotides agree with TRBD1. With V trimmed by 3 bases and J by 2 bases, 1 base remained unmatched. CDR3 length: 15 residues. Germline V gene lookup returns CDR1 MGHDK and CDR2 SYGVNS. The CDR3, as DNA: TGTGCCAGCAGTGATGACAGGGGGCCCTACAATGAGCAGTTCTTC. It yields the protein CASSDDRGPYNEQFF.

CDR3 bases: TGTGCCAGCAGCCCCGACAGTAGGTTTTCTTGGCCCCAGCATTTT. It translates to CASSPDSRFSWPQHF. J is TRBJ1-5 and V is TRBV7-6, with a tentative D call TRBD1 (5 bases). This CDR3 spans 15 amino acids. The germline V gene has CDR1 SGHVS and CDR2 FNYEAQ. V lost 5 bases, J lost 9 bases, and 20 bases lay in between.

This clonotype was observed once. The genes are TRBV7-2 and TRBJ1-2, with D hard to call. The CDR3 has 13 amino acids. The germline V gene has CDR1 SGHTA and CDR2 FQGNSA. Deletions cut 1 base from V and 6 bases from J, with 9 bases between. This CDR3 is CASSLVDGNGYTF. Written as DNA, the CDR3 is TGTGCCAGCAGCTTAGTCGACGGTAATGGCTACACCTTC.

J is TRBJ2-1 and V is TRBV16, with D unclear. Trimming removed 1 base at V and 8 bases at J, with 9 bases between. The germline CDR1 and CDR2 sequences are KGHSY and FQNENV. CDR3 size: 13 residues. DNA of the CDR3: TGTGCCAGCAGCCAATTTGGTGGGCATGAGCAGTTCTTC. It is translated as CASSQFGGHEQFF.